The text below deals with one T cell receptor (beta chain). This entry comes from a study of blood T cell repertoires in COVID-19. Trimming took 1 base from V and 7 from J; bases not matched to a gene: 7. The CDR3 extends over 15 amino acids. Germline CDR1 MNHNS, CDR2 SASEGT. The method was immunoSEQ multiplex PCR; TCRdb's version includes in-frame clones alone and lacks a portion of them. The sample records some 240,000 clones, 80% to 95% being singletons. The sequenced material came from peripheral blood. This chain uses TRBV6-1 with TRBJ1-2; 9 nucleotides agree with TRBD1. The receptor's source is a man between 60 and 75 years old with COVID-19, enrolled during active disease. DNA of the CDR3: TGTGCCAGCAGTGAAGAGGGACAGGGAAGGGGTGGCTACACCTTC. Protein sequence: CASSEEGQGRGGYTF.